Listed below are T cell receptor beta chains from one sample, sequenced in a study of blood T cell repertoires in COVID-19. Profiling relied on immunoSEQ multiplex PCR, and the TCRdb table lists in-frame clones only, not all of them. The data show 45,000 or so clones, around 87% seen once. The sample consisted of peripheral blood. All receptors derive from a woman of 80 years or more in a cohort sampled during active or convalescent COVID-19. Both conserved end residues are part of each CDR3. The D gene is left open where the match is weak. Clone size appears in some rows only: once, few, many, or a class for an expanded clone.

TRBJ2-7	TRBV5-4	.	TRBD2	TGTGCCAGCAGCAGAACTAGCGGTTATTCCTACGAGCAGTACTTC	CASSRTSGYSYEQYF
TRBJ2-1	TRBV7-9	.	.	TGTGCCAGCAGCGGATTTTCCCCGCAGGCTTCCTACAATGAGCAGTTCTTC	CASSGFSPQASYNEQFF
TRBJ2-1	TRBV5-4	once	TRBD1	TGTGCCAGCAGCCGGGGACAGGGGGCTTACAATGAGCAGTTCTTC	CASSRGQGAYNEQFF
TRBJ2-7	TRBV4-2	.	.	TGTGCCAGCAGCCACCACGCAAGAGGTACCTACGAGCAGTACTTC	CASSHHARGTYEQYF
TRBJ2-2	TRBV2	.	.	TGTGCCAGCAGTGGGGAGCCGACCGGGGAGCTGTTTTTT	CASSGEPTGELFF
TRBJ1-5	TRBV9	medium-sized	.	TGTGCCAGCAGCCTTTCGGGGTGGGGTCAGCCCCAGCATTTT	CASSLSGWGQPQHF
TRBJ1-2	TRBV6-6	once	.	TGTGCCAGCAGTTACCGAACCCGGGGAGTAGATGGCTACACCTTC	CASSYRTRGVDGYTF
TRBJ2-1	TRBV11-2	.	.	TGTGCCAGCAGCGCACTAGTGGTAAGCAATGAGCAGTTCTTC	CASSALVVSNEQFF
TRBJ2-7	TRBV27	.	TRBD2	TGTGCCAGCAGGGGGACTAGTTTCGGATCCTACGAGCAGTACTTC	CASRGTSFGSYEQYF
TRBJ1-2	TRBV21-1	once	.	TGTGCCAGCAGCAAAGCACTCTCTAACTATGGCTACACCTTC	CASSKALSNYGYTF
TRBJ2-1	TRBV2	few	TRBD2	TGTGCCAGCGGACTAGACTACAATGAGCAGTTCTTC	CASGLDYNEQFF
TRBJ1-3	TRBV7-8	.	.	TGTGCCAGCAGCCCTTACCTAACAGTGGCTGGAAACACCATATATTTT	CASSPYLTVAGNTIYF
TRBJ2-7	TRBV11-2	.	TRBD1	TGTGCCAGCAGCATCGGGACAGGGGGCTTCGAGCAGTACTTC	CASSIGTGGFEQYF
TRBJ2-7	TRBV4-3	once	.	TGCGCCAGCAGCCAAGATCGGTTCAGGGGATCGTACGAGCAGTACTTC	CASSQDRFRGSYEQYF
TRBJ2-3	TRBV29-1	.	TRBD2	TGCAGCGTGGGGGGGACTAGCAGCACAGATACGCAGTATTTT	CSVGGTSSTDTQYF
TRBJ2-5	TRBV2	.	.	TGTGCCAGCAGTGCATACAGGCGGGAGACCCAGTACTTC	CASSAYRRETQYF
TRBJ2-2	TRBV4-3	.	.	TGCGCCAGCAGGCACACAGGGAAGGACACCGGGGAGCTGTTTTTT	CASRHTGKDTGELFF
TRBJ2-3	TRBV6-2/TRBV6-3	few	.	TGTGCCAGCAGCTCCGGAGCAGATACGCAGTATTTT	CASSSGADTQYF
TRBJ1-1	TRBV7-9	.	.	TGTGCCAGCAGCTCCGGGCAGGGTGGGGTCTACACTGAAGCTTTCTTT	CASSSGQGGVYTEAFF